Each of the 21 T cell receptor beta chains below was sequenced from the same sample in a study of cytomegalovirus exposure and HLA in healthy donors. Primers: 60 Vbeta forward and 13 Jbeta reverse. Sequencing used immunoSEQ multiplex PCR; TCRdb keeps in-frame clones, though not all of them. The sample yields more than 90,000 clones, 60% to 85% seen once. The sample comprised PBMCs. The receptors stem from a man between 45 and 60 years old in good health and CMV-seronegative.

The chain recombines TRBV5-1 with TRBJ1-4, with D hard to call. The germline V gene has CDR1 SGHRS and CDR2 YFSETQ. The CDR3 is made up of 14 amino acids. Trimming left V 4 bases short and J 5 bases short, with 12 bases between. DNA of the CDR3: TGCGCCAGCAGCGAGACGGGAGGAAATGAAAAACTGTTTTTT. Protein: CASSETGGNEKLFF.

The CDR3 DNA sequence: TGTGCCAGCTCAGGGTCCAATAATCTACAGGGGGCGACCGGCTACACCTTC. Protein sequence: CASSGSNNLQGATGYTF. This chain links TRBV18 with TRBJ1-2, with TRBD1 matching over 9 bases. Germline V gene sequence: CDR1 KGHSH, CDR2 LQKENI. V shed 5 bases and J 8 bases; nucleotides not matched to a gene: 18. The CDR3 covers 17 residues.

The chain links TRBV28 to TRBJ2-1, with 7 bases fitting TRBD2. Unmatched junction bases numbered 10, after V lost 3 bases and J lost 5 bases. The CDR3 has 16 amino acids. Looked up from germline, CDR1 is MDHEN and CDR2 is SYDVKM. DNA for the CDR3: TGTGCCAGCAGTTTGGCAGCGGGAACGAGACACAATGAGCAGTTCTTC. Translating it yields CASSLAAGTRHNEQFF.

Concerning this clone: In the same sample, other DNA sequences code for this CDR3. This chain connects TRBV28 to TRBJ2-3; no firm D call. Looked up from germline, CDR1 is MDHEN and CDR2 is SYDVKM. V was shortened by 3 bases and J by 1 base, with 8 bases between the two germline ends. This CDR3 spans 14 amino acids. The CDR3 loop reads CASSFVAGTDTQYF. CDR3 in DNA: TGTGCCAGCAGTTTTGTAGCAGGCACAGATACGCAGTATTTT.

V gene TRBV5-1 combines with J gene TRBJ1-2; perhaps TRBD1 as D (6 bases). V lost 4 bases to trimming and J lost 3 bases, with 16 bases between them. Germline V lookup: CDR1 SGHRS, CDR2 YFSETQ. CDR3 length equals 15 residues. The CDR3 protein is CASSPLGGPDYGYTF. Written as DNA, the CDR3 is TGCGCCAGCAGCCCATTAGGGGGACCGGACTATGGCTACACCTTC. Looking up the rest from reference TRBV5-1 and TRBJ1-2 gives the full variable domain: KAGVTQTPRYLIKTRGQQVTLSCSPISGHRSVSWYQQTPGQGLQFLFEYFSETQRNKGNFPGRFSGRQFSNSRSEMNVSTLELGDSALYLCASSPLGGPDYGYTFGSGTRLTVV.

This chain uses TRBV7-8 with TRBJ1-5, with TRBD1 as a possible D gene (6 bases). The V gene's germline CDR1 is SGHVS and CDR2 FQNEAQ. This CDR3 spans 16 amino acids. Trimming shortened V by 4 bases and J by 0 bases, and 13 bases separated the two germline ends. The CDR3 spells CASSYFGQYSNQPQHF. The CDR3 DNA sequence: TGTGCCAGCAGCTACTTCGGACAGTATAGCAATCAGCCCCAGCATTTT. The full variable domain, in which reference TRBV7-8 and TRBJ1-5 provide the parts outside the CDR3, is GAGVSQSPRYKVAKRGQDVALRCDPISGHVSLFWYQQALGQGPEFLTYFQNEAQLDKSGLPSDRFFAERPEGSVSTLKIQRTQQEDSAVYLCASSYFGQYSNQPQHFGDGTRLSIL.

V gene TRBV18 combines with J gene TRBJ2-1; D possibly corresponds to TRBD2 (6 bases). Germline V gene data show CDR1 as KGHSH and CDR2 as LQKENI. The CDR3 has 10 residues. The V end was cut by 9 bases, the J end by 10 bases, with 10 bases between. The CDR3 bases are TGTGCCAGTGAGGCGGGAGAGCAGTTCTTC. Translating it yields CASEAGEQFF.

This sequence joins TRBV15 and TRBJ2-5, with D possibly TRBD2 on 5 matching bases. The CDR3 loop spans 13 amino acids. CDR1 LNHNV and CDR2 YYDKDF come from the germline V gene (reference sequence). V gave up 4 bases and J gave up 5 bases, with 11 bases separating them. The CDR3: CATSTLTGETQYF. CDR3 sequence (DNA): TGTGCCACCAGCACCCTTACGGGGGAGACCCAGTACTTC. Full variable domain (rest looked up from reference TRBV15 and TRBJ2-5): DAMVIQNPRYQVTQFGKPVTLSCSQTLNHNVMYWYQQKSSQAPKLLFHYYDKDFNNEADTPDNFQSRRPNTSFCFLDIRSPGLGDTAMYLCATSTLTGETQYFGPGTRLLVL.

This rearrangement joins TRBV27 to TRBJ1-6; 9 positions agree with TRBD1. The CDR3 runs 16 residues. From germline, CDR1 is MNHEY and CDR2 SMNVEV (reference sequence). Germline trimming cut 3 bases from V and 7 bases from J; bases unmatched to any gene: 7. DNA for the CDR3: TGTGCCAGCAGTTTCCGGGGACAGGGCGGGAATTCACCCCTCCACTTT. It is translated as CASSFRGQGGNSPLHF.

This clone was picked up a small number of times. The chain has TRBV5-1 and TRBJ2-5, with 8 nucleotides matching TRBD2. TRBJ2-7 matches the DNA end more closely, so the J call is doubtful. The CDR3 sequence is 13 residues long. Germline V CDR1 and CDR2: SGHRS, YFSETQ. CDR3 residues: CASSRGGYDEQYF. CDR3 nucleotide sequence: TGCGCCAGCAGCCGGGGGGGATACGACGAGCAGTACTTC.

V and J are TRBV15 and TRBJ2-1, with TRBD2 matching over 7 bases. The CDR3 totals 14 residues. Losses at the gene ends were 8 bases for V and 3 bases for J; bases not matched to a gene: 7. Per germline, CDR1 LNHNV and CDR2 YYDKDF (reference sequence). In DNA form, the CDR3 reads TGTGCCACCGGAAGTGAGCGGGACTACAATGAGCAGTTCTTC. Residues: CATGSERDYNEQFF.

V and J are TRBV19 and TRBJ1-4, with D unresolved. The CDR3 totals 14 residues. V was shortened by 1 base and J by 4 bases, with 7 bases between the two germline ends. CDR1 is LNHDA, CDR2 SQIVND, per germline (reference sequence). The CDR3 reads CASSIGRSNEKLFF. The CDR3 bases are TGTGCCAGTAGTATAGGAAGGAGTAATGAAAAACTGTTTTTT.

This chain joins TRBV5-4 and TRBJ1-2; 12 nucleotides match TRBD1. V trimming: 4 bases; J trimming: 8 bases; junction bases outside the gene matches: 6. The CDR3 runs to 14 residues. The V gene's germline CDR1 is SGHNT and CDR2 YYREEE (reference sequence). CDR3 loop: CASSPGQGAGGYTF. CDR3 DNA sequence: TGTGCCAGCAGCCCGGGACAGGGGGCTGGGGGCTACACCTTC.

The V call is TRBV5-6, the J call TRBJ2-2; 9 nucleotides match TRBD1. Germline V gene lookup returns CDR1 SGHDT and CDR2 YYEEEE. This CDR3 region has 16 residues. V trimming: 4 bases; J trimming: 7 bases; junction bases outside the gene matches: 11. The CDR3 region is CASSQDRGNIVGELFF. The CDR3, as DNA: TGTGCCAGCAGCCAGGACAGGGGTAATATCGTCGGGGAGCTGTTTTTT.

The rearrangement uses TRBV7-2 and TRBJ1-1; D not resolved. Germline V gene lookup returns CDR1 SGHTA and CDR2 FQGNSA. Deletions cut 5 bases from V and 3 bases from J, with 10 bases between. The CDR3 has 13 amino acids. The CDR3 DNA is TGTGCCAGCAGCACGGAGAAATACACTGAAGCTTTCTTT. It yields the protein CASSTEKYTEAFF.

The rearrangement uses TRBV5-1 and TRBJ2-5; TRBD1 might be the D (6 bases). The CDR3 totals 16 residues. With 0 bases removed from V and 1 base from J, the gap between germline ends came to 13 bases. CDR1 and CDR2 (germline): SGHRS, YFSETQ. The CDR3: CASSLGEQGPQETQYF. The CDR3 region has the DNA TGCGCCAGCAGCTTGGGGGAACAGGGACCCCAAGAGACCCAGTACTTC.

This clone was recorded a few times. The rearrangement uses TRBV30 and TRBJ1-1; possible D gene TRBD1, 5 bases. Trimming stripped 1 base from V and 2 bases from J, with 11 bases between. The CDR3 spans 14 residues. Germline V CDR1 and CDR2: GTSNPN, SVGIG (reference sequence). CDR3 residues: CAWSADRYNTEAFF. The CDR3 nucleotides read TGTGCCTGGAGTGCCGACAGATATAACACTGAAGCTTTCTTT.

This chain links TRBV30 with TRBJ2-7; TRBD2 might be the D (6 bases). This CDR3 has 13 amino acids. The germline V gene encodes CDR1 GTSNPN and CDR2 SVGIG (reference sequence). Trimming left V 2 bases short and J 7 bases short, with 15 bases between. CDR3 in amino acids: CAWSPDLTREQYF. The CDR3 nucleotides are TGTGCCTGGAGTCCGGACTTGACTAGGGAGCAGTACTTC.

This rearrangement joins TRBV6-1 to TRBJ2-7; D not certain. There are 16 residues in the CDR3. Germline-derived CDR1 and CDR2 are MNHNS and SASEGT. V lost 2 bases to trimming and J lost 0 bases, with 14 bases between them. The CDR3 coding sequence is TGTGCCAGCAGTGAATTTTTAGAATTCCGCTCCTACGAGCAGTACTTC. Its translation: CASSEFLEFRSYEQYF.

The chain employs TRBV6-1 and TRBJ2-7, with D perhaps matching TRBD1 (7 bases). The V gene lost 4 bases and the J gene lost 4 bases, with 14 bases spanning the gap. This CDR3 spans 14 amino acids. From germline, CDR1 is MNHNS and CDR2 SASEGT. The CDR3 bases are TGTGCCAGCAGTGGTAGGACAGGAGGGTACGAGCAGTACTTC. Translating it yields CASSGRTGGYEQYF.

J is TRBJ2-1 and V is TRBV5-1, with D perhaps matching TRBD1 (6 bases). CDR3 length: 12 amino acids. Germline CDR1 reads SGHRS; CDR2 reads YFSETQ. Trimming removed 3 bases from V and 12 bases from J, with 13 bases in between. CDR3 DNA: TGCGCCAGCAGCTCGGATCTACAGGGGCAGTTCTTC. Amino acid sequence: CASSSDLQGQFF.